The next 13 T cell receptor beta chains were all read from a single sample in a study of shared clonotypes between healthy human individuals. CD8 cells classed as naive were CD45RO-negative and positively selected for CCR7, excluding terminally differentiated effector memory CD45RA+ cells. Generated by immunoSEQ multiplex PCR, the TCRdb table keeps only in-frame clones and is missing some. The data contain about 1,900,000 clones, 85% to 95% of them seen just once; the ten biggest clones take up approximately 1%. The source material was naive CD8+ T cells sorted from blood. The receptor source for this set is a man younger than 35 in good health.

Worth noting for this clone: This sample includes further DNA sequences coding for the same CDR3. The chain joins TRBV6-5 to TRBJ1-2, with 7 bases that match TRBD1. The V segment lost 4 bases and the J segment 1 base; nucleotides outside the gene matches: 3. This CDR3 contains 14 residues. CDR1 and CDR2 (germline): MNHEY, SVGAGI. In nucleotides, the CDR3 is TGTGCCAGCAGTTCCGGACAGGTTAACTATGGCTACACCTTC. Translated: CASSSGQVNYGYTF.

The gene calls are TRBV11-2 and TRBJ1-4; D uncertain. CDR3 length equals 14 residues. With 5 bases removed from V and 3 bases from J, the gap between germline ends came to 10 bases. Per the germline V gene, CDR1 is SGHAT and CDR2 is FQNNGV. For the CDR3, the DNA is TGTGCCAGCAGCCGCGGGTGGGCTAATGAAAAACTGTTTTTT. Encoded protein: CASSRGWANEKLFF.

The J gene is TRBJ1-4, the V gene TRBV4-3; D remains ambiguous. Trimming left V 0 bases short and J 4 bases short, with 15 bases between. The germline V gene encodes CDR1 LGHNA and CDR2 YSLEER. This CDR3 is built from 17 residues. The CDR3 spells CASSQEGPGPGNEKLFF. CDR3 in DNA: TGCGCCAGCAGCCAAGAAGGCCCGGGCCCCGGTAATGAAAAACTGTTTTTT.

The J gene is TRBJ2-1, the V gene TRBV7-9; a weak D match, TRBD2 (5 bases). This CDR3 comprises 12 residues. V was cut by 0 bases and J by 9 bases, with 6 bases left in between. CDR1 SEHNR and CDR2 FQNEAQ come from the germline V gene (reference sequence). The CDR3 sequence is CASSLAAGEQFF. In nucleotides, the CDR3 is TGTGCCAGCAGCTTAGCTGCGGGTGAGCAGTTCTTC.

The CDR3 bases are TGTGCCACCTTAGCGGTAGGGAGGGATGAGGCTAACTATGGCTACACCTTC. It encodes CATLAVGRDEANYGYTF. This rearrangement joins TRBV28 to TRBJ1-2; no definite D call. V was cut by 10 bases and J by 0 bases, with 24 bases left in between. Looked up from germline, CDR1 is MDHEN and CDR2 is SYDVKM. This CDR3 is built from 17 residues.

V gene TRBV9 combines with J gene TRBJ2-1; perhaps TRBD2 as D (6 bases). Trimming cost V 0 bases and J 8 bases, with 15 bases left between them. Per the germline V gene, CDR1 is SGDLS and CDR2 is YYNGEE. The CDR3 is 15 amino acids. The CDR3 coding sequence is TGTGCCAGCAGCGTAGTTGGGGGGTTCGAATATGAGCAGTTCTTC. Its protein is CASSVVGGFEYEQFF.

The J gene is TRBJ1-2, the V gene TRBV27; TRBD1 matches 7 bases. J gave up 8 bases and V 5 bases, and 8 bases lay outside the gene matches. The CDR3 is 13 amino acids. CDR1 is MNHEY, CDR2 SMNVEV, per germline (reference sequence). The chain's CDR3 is CASSPETGWGYTF. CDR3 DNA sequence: TGTGCCAGCAGTCCCGAGACAGGGTGGGGCTACACCTTC.

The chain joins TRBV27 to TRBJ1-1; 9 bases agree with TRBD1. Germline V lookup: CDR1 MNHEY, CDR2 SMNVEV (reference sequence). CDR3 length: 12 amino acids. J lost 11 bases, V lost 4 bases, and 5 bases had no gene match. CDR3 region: CASSYSTGGAFF. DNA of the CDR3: TGTGCCAGCAGTTACTCGACAGGGGGGGCTTTCTTT.

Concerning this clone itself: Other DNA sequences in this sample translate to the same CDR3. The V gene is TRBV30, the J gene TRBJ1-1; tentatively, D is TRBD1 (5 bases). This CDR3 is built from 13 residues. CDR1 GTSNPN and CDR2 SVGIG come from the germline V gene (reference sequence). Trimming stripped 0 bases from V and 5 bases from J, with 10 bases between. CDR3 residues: CAWSVGGGTEAFF. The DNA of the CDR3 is TGTGCCTGGAGTGTCGGGGGAGGAACTGAAGCTTTCTTT.

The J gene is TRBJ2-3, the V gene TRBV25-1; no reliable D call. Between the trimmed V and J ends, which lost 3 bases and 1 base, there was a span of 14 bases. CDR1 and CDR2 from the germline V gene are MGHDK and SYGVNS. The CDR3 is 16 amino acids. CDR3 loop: CASSDRALTGTDTQYF. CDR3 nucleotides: TGTGCCAGCAGTGATCGGGCGCTCACTGGCACAGATACGCAGTATTTT. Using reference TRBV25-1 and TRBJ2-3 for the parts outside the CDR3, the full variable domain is EADIYQTPRYLVIGTGKKITLECSQTMGHDKMYWYQQDPGMELHLIHYSYGVNSTEKGDLSSESTVSRIRTEHFPLTLESARPSHTSQYLCASSDRALTGTDTQYFGPGTRLTVL.

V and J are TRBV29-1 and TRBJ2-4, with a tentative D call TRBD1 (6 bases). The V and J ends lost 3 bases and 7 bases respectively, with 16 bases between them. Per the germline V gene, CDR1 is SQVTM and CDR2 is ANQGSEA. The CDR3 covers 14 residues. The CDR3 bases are TGCAGCGTTGATGATTGGCAGGGGCGGAACATTCAGTACTTC. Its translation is CSVDDWQGRNIQYF.

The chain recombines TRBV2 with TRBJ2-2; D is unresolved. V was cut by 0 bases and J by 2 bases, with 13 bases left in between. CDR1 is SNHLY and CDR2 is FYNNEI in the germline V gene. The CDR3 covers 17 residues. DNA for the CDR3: TGTGCCAGCAGTGAAGCGTTAGAACAGACTAACACCGGGGAGCTGTTTTTT. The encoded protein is CASSEALEQTNTGELFF.

The CDR3 sequence: CASSLAWGQGGAGANVLTF. CDR3 sequence (DNA): TGTGCCAGCAGCTTAGCCTGGGGACAGGGGGGCGCTGGGGCCAACGTCCTGACTTTC. The chain is built from TRBV11-2 and TRBJ2-6; 11 bases fit TRBD1. The CDR3 contains 19 residues. The germline gives CDR1 SGHAT, CDR2 FQNNGV. After removal of 1 base from V and 2 bases from J, the junction contained 7 bases not matched to a gene.